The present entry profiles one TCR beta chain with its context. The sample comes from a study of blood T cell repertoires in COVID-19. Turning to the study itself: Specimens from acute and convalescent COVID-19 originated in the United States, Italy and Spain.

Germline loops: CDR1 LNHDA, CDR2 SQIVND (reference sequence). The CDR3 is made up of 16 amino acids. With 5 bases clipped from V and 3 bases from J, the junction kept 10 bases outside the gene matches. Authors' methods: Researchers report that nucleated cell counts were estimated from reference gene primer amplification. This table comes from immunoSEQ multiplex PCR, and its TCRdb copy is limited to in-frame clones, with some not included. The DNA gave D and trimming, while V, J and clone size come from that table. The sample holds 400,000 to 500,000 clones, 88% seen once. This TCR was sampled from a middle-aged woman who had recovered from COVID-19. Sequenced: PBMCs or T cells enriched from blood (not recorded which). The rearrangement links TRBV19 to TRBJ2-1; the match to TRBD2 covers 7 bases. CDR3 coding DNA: TGTGCCAGTAGTCGACGGGCGGGAGAATACTACAATGAGCAGTTCTTC. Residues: CASSRRAGEYYNEQFF.